The 12 T cell receptor beta chains presented below share a single source sample, sequenced in a study of memory CD4+ T cells and cytomegalovirus serostatus. Data came from immunoSEQ multiplex PCR; TCRdb stores just in-frame clones and leaves some out. The sample lists tens of thousands of clones, over 60% occurring once. Single viable CD3+CD4+CD8-CD45RO+ cells were sorted as the memory CD4+ T cells. The sequenced material came from memory CD4+ T cells from blood. These TCRs come from an adult in good health and CMV-seronegative.

The V and J genes are TRBV27 and TRBJ2-2, with a weak D call TRBD1 (5 bases). This CDR3 is built from 15 residues. The V end was cut by 5 bases, the J end by 7 bases, with 17 bases between. From germline, CDR1 is MNHEY and CDR2 SMNVEV (reference sequence). CDR3 sequence: CASSQEAERGGELFF. The CDR3 DNA reads TGTGCCAGCAGTCAAGAGGCGGAAAGGGGCGGGGAGCTGTTTTTT.

The chain combines TRBV10-3 with TRBJ1-2; TRBD1 matches at 7 bases. This CDR3 region has 14 residues. The germline gives CDR1 ENHRY, CDR2 SYGVKD. V dropped 4 bases and J dropped 4; count of bases not matched to a gene: 6. Here the CDR3 reads CAISAAQGGYGYTF. The CDR3 DNA reads as TGTGCCATCAGTGCCGCGCAGGGGGGCTATGGCTACACCTTC.

The V gene is TRBV7-6, the J gene TRBJ2-1; 12 bases fit TRBD2. V was clipped by 7 bases and J by 9 bases; unmatched bases: 13. Germline CDR1 and CDR2: SGHVS and FNYEAQ. CDR3 length: 16 amino acids. The DNA of the CDR3 is TGTGCCAGCACCGCGACTAGCGGGAGATTTCGGAGTGAGCAGTTCTTC. It is translated as CASTATSGRFRSEQFF. The whole variable domain, filled in from reference TRBV7-6 and TRBJ2-1, reads GAGVSQSPRYKVTKRGQDVALRCDPISGHVSLYWYRQALGQGPEFLTYFNYEAQQDKSGLPNDRFSAERPEGSISTLTIQRTEQRDSAMYRCASTATSGRFRSEQFFGPGTRLTVL.

The CDR3 here is CASSSGRPDWGYTF. As DNA, the CDR3 is TGTGCCAGCAGCTCGGGACGGCCCGATTGGGGCTACACCTTC. The chain joins TRBV5-4 to TRBJ1-2; possible D gene TRBD1, 5 bases. V lost 3 bases, J lost 8 bases, and 17 bases lay in between. Germline V gene sequence: CDR1 SGHNT, CDR2 YYREEE (reference sequence). This CDR3 spans 14 amino acids.

Of note for this clone: Relative to the germline gene, one junction end is altered; a read error may explain this. This chain uses TRBV11-2 with TRBJ1-3; D ambiguous. CDR3 length: 13 amino acids. CDR1 and CDR2 (germline): SGHAT, FQNNGV. The CDR3: CASSLVLGITIYF. The CDR3 bases are TGTGCCAGCAGCTTAGTACTCGGAATCACCATATATTTT.

The CDR3 DNA reads TGTGCCAGCTCAAAGCACCGGGACAGGGGAGAAGAGACCCAGTACTTC. This sequence encodes CASSKHRDRGEETQYF. The genes are TRBV18 and TRBJ2-5; 10 bases align to TRBD1. V dropped 5 bases and J dropped 3; count of bases not matched to a gene: 9. The CDR3 is made up of 16 amino acids. Germline V gene lookup returns CDR1 KGHSH and CDR2 LQKENI.

This chain uses TRBV4-1 with TRBJ2-5; D tentatively fits TRBD1 or TRBD2 (5 bases each). The J call may be wrong; the DNA end is better matched by TRBJ2-7. This CDR3 has 16 amino acids. In germline, CDR1 is MGHRA, CDR2 YSYEKL. The DNA of the CDR3 is TGCGCCAGCAGCCACCGGGGACCCCTGGGGCCCTACGAGCAGTACTTC. Translation: CASSHRGPLGPYEQYF.

Written as DNA, the CDR3 is TGTGCCAGCACCCGACAGGGTTTGGTCTCGCCAGAAGCTTTCTTT. Translation: CASTRQGLVSPEAFF. This sequence joins TRBV2 and TRBJ1-1, with 7 bases aligning to TRBD1. After removal of 7 bases from V and 8 bases from J, the junction contained 16 bases not matched to a gene. The CDR3 is made up of 15 amino acids. Germline lookup yields CDR1 SNHLY and CDR2 FYNNEI. Drawing the rest from reference TRBV2 and TRBJ1-1, the complete variable domain is EPEVTQTPSHQVTQMGQEVILRCVPISNHLYFYWYRQILGQKVEFLVSFYNNEISEKSEIFDDQFSVERPDGSNFTLKIRSTKLEDSAMYFCASTRQGLVSPEAFFGQGTRLTVV.

The chain uses TRBV11-2 and TRBJ2-5; 9 bases agree with TRBD2. With V trimmed by 5 bases and J by 5 bases, 9 bases remained unmatched. The CDR3 is 15 amino acids. Germline values: CDR1 SGHAT, CDR2 FQNNGV. This CDR3 is CASSTGAGGSETQYF. The CDR3 DNA is TGTGCCAGCAGCACAGGAGCGGGAGGTAGTGAGACCCAGTACTTC. Full variable domain (outside the CDR3, taken from reference TRBV11-2 and TRBJ2-5): EAGVAQSPRYKIIEKRQSVAFWCNPISGHATLYWYQQILGQGPKLLIQFQNNGVVDDSQLPKDRFSAERLKGVDSTLKIQPAKLEDSAVYLCASSTGAGGSETQYFGPGTRLLVL.

This chain joins TRBV5-1 and TRBJ1-4; D unclear. Germline-derived CDR1 and CDR2 are SGHRS and YFSETQ. The CDR3 is made up of 14 amino acids. Deletions cut 1 base from V and 10 bases from J, with 14 bases between. CDR3 bases: TGCGCCAGCAGCTTGAGTGGGTCGGACGGAAAACTGTTTTTT. Translating it yields CASSLSGSDGKLFF.

The chain couples TRBV5-6 to TRBJ2-1; 12 positions agree with TRBD2. The CDR3 contains 18 residues. V trimming: 0 bases; J trimming: 7 bases; junction bases outside the gene matches: 11. CDR1 is SGHDT, CDR2 YYEEEE, per germline. The CDR3 is CASSLELAGGQVWNEQFF. The CDR3 nucleotides are TGTGCCAGCAGCTTGGAACTAGCGGGAGGTCAGGTCTGGAATGAGCAGTTCTTC.

J is TRBJ2-5 and V is TRBV2, with 7 bases lining up with TRBD2. Looked up from germline, CDR1 is SNHLY and CDR2 is FYNNEI. The trim removed 8 bases at V and 2 bases at J, leaving 5 bases unmatched. The CDR3 extends over 13 amino acids. CDR3 in amino acids: CASGGDRQETQYF. DNA for the CDR3: TGTGCCAGCGGGGGGGACCGACAAGAGACCCAGTACTTC.